The following is a TCR beta chain sequence with its context. This receptor's antigen is unknown. Base qualities are not at hand, and no much larger clone is one base apart. This entry comes from a study of cutaneous CD30+ T cell lymphoproliferative disorder and hepatitis E (dated by TCRdb to the late 2010s). The library was obtained by the immunoSEQ multiplex PCR assay. TCRdb mirrors the immuneACCESS table, restricted to in-frame sequences. Some clones are absent from its copies; in checked studies, under half trace to an unresolved V gene, and the reason for the others is unknown. The sample includes about 7,700 clones, with 65% to 75% observed a single time. Clones ranked in the top ten supply more than 0.95% of the sample. The CDR3 numbers 11 residues from cysteine through phenylalanine. The only DNA kept is the CDR3, 33 bases in frame from the first base.

Input material: blood. The V gene is TRBV21-1 and the J gene is TRBJ2-7; TRBD2 is taken as the D call from the table, unchecked against the DNA. TRBV21-1 is listed as a pseudogene. This TCR derives from a human donor with a cutaneous T cell lymphoproliferative disorder associated with hepatitis E virus. The nucleotides are TGTGCCAGCAGCAATGGAGACGAGCAGTACTTC. This sequence encodes CASSNGDEQYF.